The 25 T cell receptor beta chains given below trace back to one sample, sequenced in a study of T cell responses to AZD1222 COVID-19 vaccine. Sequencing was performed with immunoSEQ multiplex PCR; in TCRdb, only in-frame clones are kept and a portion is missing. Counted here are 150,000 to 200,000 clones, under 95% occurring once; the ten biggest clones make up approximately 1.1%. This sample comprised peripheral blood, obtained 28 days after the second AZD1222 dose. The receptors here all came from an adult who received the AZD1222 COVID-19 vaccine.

CDR3: CAWRPRRMYEQYF. CDR3 DNA: TGTGCCTGGAGACCTAGAAGGATGTACGAGCAGTACTTC. The chain links TRBV30 to TRBJ2-7; no definite D call. CDR1 GTSNPN and CDR2 SVGIG come from the germline V gene (reference sequence). Trimming left V 3 bases short and J 4 bases short, with 13 bases between. CDR3 length equals 13 residues.

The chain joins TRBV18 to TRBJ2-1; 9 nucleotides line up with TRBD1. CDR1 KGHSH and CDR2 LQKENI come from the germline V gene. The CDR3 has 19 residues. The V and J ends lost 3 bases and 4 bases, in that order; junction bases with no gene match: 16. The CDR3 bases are TGTGCCAGCTCACCTGAGGGACAGGGCTTTACGCTCCCTTACAATGAGCAGTTCTTC. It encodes CASSPEGQGFTLPYNEQFF.

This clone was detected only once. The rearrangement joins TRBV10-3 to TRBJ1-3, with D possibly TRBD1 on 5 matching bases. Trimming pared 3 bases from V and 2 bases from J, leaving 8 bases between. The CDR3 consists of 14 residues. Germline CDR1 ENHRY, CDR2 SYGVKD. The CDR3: CAISDSGPGNTIYF. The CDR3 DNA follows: TGTGCCATCAGTGACTCAGGGCCTGGAAACACCATATATTTT.

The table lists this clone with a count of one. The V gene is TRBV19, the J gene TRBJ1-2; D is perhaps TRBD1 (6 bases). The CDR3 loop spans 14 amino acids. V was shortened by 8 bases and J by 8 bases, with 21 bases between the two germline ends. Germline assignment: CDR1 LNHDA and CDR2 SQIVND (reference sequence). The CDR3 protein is CASRGTFTAIGYTF. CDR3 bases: TGTGCCAGTCGTGGGACATTCACGGCTATAGGCTACACCTTC.

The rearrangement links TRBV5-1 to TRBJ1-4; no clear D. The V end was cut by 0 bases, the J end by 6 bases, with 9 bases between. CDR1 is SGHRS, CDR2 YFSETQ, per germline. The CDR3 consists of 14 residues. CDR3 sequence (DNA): TGCGCCAGCAGCTTGGTCGGGGATGATGAAAAACTGTTTTTT. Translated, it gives CASSLVGDDEKLFF.

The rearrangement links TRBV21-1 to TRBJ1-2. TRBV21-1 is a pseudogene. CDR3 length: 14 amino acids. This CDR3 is CAIPKLTAAGGYTF. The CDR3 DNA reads TGTGCCATCCCTAAGTTGACTGCTGCGGGGGGCTACACCTTC.

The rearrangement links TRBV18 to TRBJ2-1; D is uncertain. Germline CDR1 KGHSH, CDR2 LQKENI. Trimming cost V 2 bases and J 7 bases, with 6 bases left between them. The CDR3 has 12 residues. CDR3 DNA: TGTGCCAGCTCACCAGAGGATAATGAGCAGTTCTTC. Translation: CASSPEDNEQFF.

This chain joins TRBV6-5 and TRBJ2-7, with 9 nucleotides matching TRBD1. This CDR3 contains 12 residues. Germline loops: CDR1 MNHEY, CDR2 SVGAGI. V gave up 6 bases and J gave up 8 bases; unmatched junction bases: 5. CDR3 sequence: CASRTGGLKQYF. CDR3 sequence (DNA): TGTGCCAGCAGAACAGGGGGCTTGAAGCAGTACTTC.

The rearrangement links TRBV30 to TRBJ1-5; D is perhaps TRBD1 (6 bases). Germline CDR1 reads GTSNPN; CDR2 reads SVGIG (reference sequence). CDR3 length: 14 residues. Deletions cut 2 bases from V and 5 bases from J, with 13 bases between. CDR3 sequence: CAWSLVGGDQPQHF. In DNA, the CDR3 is TGTGCCTGGAGTTTGGTAGGGGGGGATCAGCCCCAGCATTTT.

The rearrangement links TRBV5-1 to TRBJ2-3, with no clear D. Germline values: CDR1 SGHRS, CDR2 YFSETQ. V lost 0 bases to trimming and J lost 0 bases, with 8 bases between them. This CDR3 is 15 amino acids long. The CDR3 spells CASSLVGESTDTQYF. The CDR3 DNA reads TGCGCCAGCAGCTTGGTAGGCGAAAGCACAGATACGCAGTATTTT.

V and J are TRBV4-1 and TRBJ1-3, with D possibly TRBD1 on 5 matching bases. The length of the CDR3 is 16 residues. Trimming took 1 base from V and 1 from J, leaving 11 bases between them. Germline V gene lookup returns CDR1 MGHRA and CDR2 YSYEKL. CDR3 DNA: TGCGCCAGCAGCCAAGCGCAGAGGGGATCTGGAAACACCATATATTTT. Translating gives CASSQAQRGSGNTIYF.

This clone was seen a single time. CDR3 region: CASSEKAGDTEAFF. The CDR3 bases are TGTGCCAGCAGTGAAAAAGCCGGGGACACTGAAGCTTTCTTT. The chain employs TRBV6-1 and TRBJ1-1, with D uncertain. The germline V gene has CDR1 MNHNS and CDR2 SASEGT. The ends were cut back, 2 bases at V and 3 bases at J, with 10 bases in the middle. The CDR3 has 14 residues.

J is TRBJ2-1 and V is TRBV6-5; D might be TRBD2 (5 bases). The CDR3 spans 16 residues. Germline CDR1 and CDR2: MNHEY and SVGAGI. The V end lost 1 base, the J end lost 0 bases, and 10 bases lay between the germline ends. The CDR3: CASSYFAGSSYNEQFF. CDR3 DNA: TGTGCCAGCAGTTACTTCGCGGGTAGCTCCTACAATGAGCAGTTCTTC.

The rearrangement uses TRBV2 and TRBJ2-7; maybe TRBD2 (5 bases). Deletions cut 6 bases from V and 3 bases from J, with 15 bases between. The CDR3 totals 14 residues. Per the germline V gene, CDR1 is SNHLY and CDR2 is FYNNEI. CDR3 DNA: TGTGCCAGCAGCTACGACTACCATCACTACGAGCAGTACTTC. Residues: CASSYDYHHYEQYF.

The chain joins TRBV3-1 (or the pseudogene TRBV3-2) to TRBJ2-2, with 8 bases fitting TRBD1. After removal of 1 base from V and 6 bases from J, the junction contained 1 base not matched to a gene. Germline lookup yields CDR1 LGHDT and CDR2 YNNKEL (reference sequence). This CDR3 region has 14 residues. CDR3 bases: TGTGCCAGCAGCCAAGGACAGGGGTCCGGGGAGCTGTTTTTT. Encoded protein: CASSQGQGSGELFF.

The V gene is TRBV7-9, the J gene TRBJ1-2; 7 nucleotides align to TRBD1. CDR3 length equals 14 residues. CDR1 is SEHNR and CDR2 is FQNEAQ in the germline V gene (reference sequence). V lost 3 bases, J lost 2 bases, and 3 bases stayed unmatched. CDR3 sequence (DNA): TGTGCCAGCAGCTTGGACAGGAGCAACTATGGCTACACCTTC. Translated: CASSLDRSNYGYTF.

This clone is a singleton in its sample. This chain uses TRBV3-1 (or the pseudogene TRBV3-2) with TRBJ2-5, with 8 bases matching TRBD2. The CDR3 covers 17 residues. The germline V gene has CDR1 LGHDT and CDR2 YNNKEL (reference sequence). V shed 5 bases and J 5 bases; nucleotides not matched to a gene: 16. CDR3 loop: CASSETTGGPLGETQYF. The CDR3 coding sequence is TGTGCCAGCAGCGAAACGACGGGGGGGCCCCTAGGTGAGACCCAGTACTTC.

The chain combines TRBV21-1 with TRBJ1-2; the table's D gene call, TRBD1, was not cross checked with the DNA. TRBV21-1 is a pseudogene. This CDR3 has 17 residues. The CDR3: CASSKATVMKGVRGYTF. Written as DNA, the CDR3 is TGTGCCAGCAGCAAAGCAACGGTAATGAAGGGGGTTCGGGGCTACACCTTC.

For the CDR3, the DNA is TGTGCCAGCAGTGTGGTCAGGGGGTTTGATGGCTACACCTTC. Protein: CASSVVRGFDGYTF. The chain couples TRBV2 to TRBJ1-2, with 7 bases matching TRBD1. Germline trimming cut 4 bases from V and 6 bases from J; bases unmatched to any gene: 8. Germline CDR1 is SNHLY and CDR2 is FYNNEI. This CDR3 has 14 amino acids.

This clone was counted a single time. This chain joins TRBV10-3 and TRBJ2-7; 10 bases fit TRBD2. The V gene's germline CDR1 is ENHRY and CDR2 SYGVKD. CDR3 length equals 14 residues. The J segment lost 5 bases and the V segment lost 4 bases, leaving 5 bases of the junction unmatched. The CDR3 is CAISAAGGRNEQYF. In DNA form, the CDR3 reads TGTGCCATCAGTGCAGCGGGGGGGCGGAACGAGCAGTACTTC.

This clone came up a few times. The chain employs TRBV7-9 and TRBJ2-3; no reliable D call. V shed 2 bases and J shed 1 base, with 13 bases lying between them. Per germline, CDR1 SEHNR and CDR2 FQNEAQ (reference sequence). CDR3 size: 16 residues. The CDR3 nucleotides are TGTGCCAGCAGCTTATCCTCATATGGGGGCACAGATACGCAGTATTTT. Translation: CASSLSSYGGTDTQYF.

The CDR3: CASSDLGIYGYTF. In nucleotides, the CDR3 is TGTGCCAGCAGTGACCTGGGGATCTATGGCTACACCTTC. The rearrangement joins TRBV2 to TRBJ1-2; D ambiguous. The CDR3 covers 13 residues. From germline, CDR1 is SNHLY and CDR2 FYNNEI. V was clipped by 3 bases and J by 4 bases, with 9 bases between them.

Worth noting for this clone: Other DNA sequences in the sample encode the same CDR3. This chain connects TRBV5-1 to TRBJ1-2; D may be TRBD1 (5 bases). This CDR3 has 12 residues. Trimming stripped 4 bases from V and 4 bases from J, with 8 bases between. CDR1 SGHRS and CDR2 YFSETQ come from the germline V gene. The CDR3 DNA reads TGCGCCAGCAGCCTGGGGGGCTATGGCTACACCTTC. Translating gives CASSLGGYGYTF.

CDR3 residues: CASNPLGTAYGYTF. The CDR3 region has the DNA TGTGCCAGCAACCCCCTGGGGACAGCATATGGCTACACCTTC. This chain uses TRBV6-5 with TRBJ1-2; 7 bases agree with TRBD1. Germline values: CDR1 MNHEY, CDR2 SVGAGI. CDR3 length: 14 residues. Trimming cost V 7 bases and J 5 bases; bases outside gene matches: 10.

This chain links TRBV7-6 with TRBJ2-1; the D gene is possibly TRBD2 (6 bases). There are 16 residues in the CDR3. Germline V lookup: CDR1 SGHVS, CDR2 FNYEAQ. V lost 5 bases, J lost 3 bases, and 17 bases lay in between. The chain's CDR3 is CASSLGWSSGYNEQFF. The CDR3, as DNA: TGTGCCAGCAGCCTAGGGTGGAGTAGCGGCTACAATGAGCAGTTCTTC.